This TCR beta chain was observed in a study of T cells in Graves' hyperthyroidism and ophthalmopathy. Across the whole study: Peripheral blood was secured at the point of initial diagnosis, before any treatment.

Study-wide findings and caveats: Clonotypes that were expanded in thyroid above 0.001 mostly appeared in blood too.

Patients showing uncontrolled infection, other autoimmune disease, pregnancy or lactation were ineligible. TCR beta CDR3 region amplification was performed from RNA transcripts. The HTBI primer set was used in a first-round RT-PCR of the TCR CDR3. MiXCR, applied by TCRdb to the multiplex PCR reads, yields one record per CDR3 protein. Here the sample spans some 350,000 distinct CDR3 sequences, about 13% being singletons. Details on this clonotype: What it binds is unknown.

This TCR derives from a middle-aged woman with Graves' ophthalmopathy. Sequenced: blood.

The CDR3 DNA reads as TGTGCCAGCAGCTTAACAGGGATTGGGACAGATACGCAGTATTTT. Its protein is CASSLTGIGTDTQYF. This chain links TRBV5-6 with TRBJ2-3; D is perhaps TRBD1 (6 bases). CDR3 size: 15 residues. CDR1 is SGHDT and CDR2 is YYEEEE in the germline V gene. V was shortened by 2 bases and J by 3 bases, with 13 bases between the two germline ends.